The 14 T cell receptor beta chains below were found in one sample sequenced in a study of T cells of healthy individuals. In TCRdb, the 5' RACE reads were re-called with MiXCR into one record per CDR3 protein. Of 55,000 to 65,000 distinct CDR3 sequences in the sample, roughly 15% were seen once. These receptors came from a human donor in good health.

There are many counts of this clonotype. J is TRBJ2-5 and V is TRBV5-7, with 7 bases aligning to TRBD1. TRBV5-7 is designated an ORF whose function remains uncertain. Trimming cost V 0 bases and J 2 bases; bases outside gene matches: 4. The CDR3 runs 15 residues. CDR3 in amino acids: CASSLGGTAQETQYF. In DNA, the CDR3 is TGTGCCAGCAGCTTGGGAGGGACAGCACAAGAGACCCAGTACTTC.

The J gene is TRBJ1-2, the V gene TRBV27; D gene ambiguous. The CDR3 runs 14 residues. The germline V gene has CDR1 MNHEY and CDR2 SMNVEV (reference sequence). The V end lost 2 bases, the J end lost 7 bases, and 14 bases lay between the germline ends. The CDR3 region has the DNA TGTGCCAGCAGTTTAGGGTCGCCCTGGTCTGGCTACACCTTC. The encoded protein is CASSLGSPWSGYTF.

The table lists this clonotype with many counts. V usage is TRBV6-2 or TRBV6-3 and J usage is TRBJ2-3; 9 bases map to TRBD2. Unmatched junction bases numbered 6, after V lost 4 bases and J lost 1 base. Per the germline V gene, CDR1 is MNHEY and CDR2 is SVGEGT. This CDR3 spans 16 amino acids. The CDR3 spells CASSSGLAVRTDTQYF. CDR3 nucleotide sequence: TGTGCCAGCAGTTCGGGACTAGCAGTCCGCACAGATACGCAGTATTTT.

There are a few counts of this clonotype. The CDR3 DNA follows: TGTGCCAGCAGCTATACCGGGACAGGTGATCAGCCCCAGCATTTT. It encodes CASSYTGTGDQPQHF. This chain uses TRBV21-1 with TRBJ1-5; the D segment call TRBD1 is taken from the table without a DNA check. TRBV21-1 represents a pseudogene. This CDR3 is 15 amino acids long.

This clonotype turned up a few times. The chain recombines TRBV2 with TRBJ1-5, with D perhaps TRBD1 (5 bases). Germline V gives CDR1 SNHLY, CDR2 FYNNEI. CDR3 size: 13 residues. V gave up 1 base and J gave up 7 bases, with 8 bases separating them. CDR3 coding DNA: TGTGCCAGCAGTGAAGTTCGGGGCCAGCCCCAGCATTTT. Its protein is CASSEVRGQPQHF.

This clonotype was detected many times. The J gene is TRBJ1-6, the V gene TRBV27; weak D call: TRBD1 (5 bases). V was shortened by 2 bases and J by 10 bases, with 15 bases between the two germline ends. The CDR3 covers 15 residues. From germline, CDR1 is MNHEY and CDR2 SMNVEV (reference sequence). CDR3 DNA sequence: TGTGCCAGCAGTTTAATGCCGCAGGGAGACTCACCCCTCCACTTT. It codes for CASSLMPQGDSPLHF.

This clonotype has only a few counts. The chain has TRBV7-2 and TRBJ2-3; TRBD2 matches at 8 bases. Germline trimming cut 2 bases from V and 6 bases from J; bases unmatched to any gene: 10. Germline V gene sequence: CDR1 SGHTA, CDR2 FQGNSA. The CDR3 consists of 16 residues. The CDR3 nucleotides are TGTGCCAGCAGCTTACAGGGCGGGGGGCCAGGGGATACGCAGTATTTT. It translates to CASSLQGGGPGDTQYF.

In this sample, this clonotype turned up many times. This chain links TRBV29-1 with TRBJ1-4, with D maybe TRBD1 (5 bases). Per germline, CDR1 SQVTM and CDR2 ANQGSEA. The ends were cut back, 6 bases at V and 5 bases at J, with 22 bases in the middle. The CDR3 totals 16 residues. The CDR3 loop reads CSVDGPAGSSNEKLFF. In DNA, the CDR3 is TGCAGCGTCGACGGGCCCGCAGGGTCTTCGAATGAAAAACTGTTTTTT.

The chain has TRBV7-9 and TRBJ2-5; tentative D call: TRBD1 (5 bases). V lost 5 bases and J 2 bases, leaving 15 bases between the germline ends. The germline V gene encodes CDR1 SEHNR and CDR2 FQNEAQ (reference sequence). The CDR3 runs 15 residues. CDR3 sequence: CASSTLTVRQETQYF. The CDR3 bases are TGTGCCAGCAGCACCTTGACAGTGCGACAAGAGACCCAGTACTTC. The variable domain in full, completed from reference TRBV7-9 and TRBJ2-5, reads DTGVSQNPRHKITKRGQNVTFRCDPISEHNRLYWYRQTLGQGPEFLTYFQNEAQLEKSRLLSDRFSAERPKGSFSTLEIQRTEQGDSAMYLCASSTLTVRQETQYFGPGTRLLVL.

This clonotype was observed at least ten times. This sequence joins TRBV28 and TRBJ1-6; maybe TRBD1 (6 bases). The CDR3 covers 12 residues. The V end was cut by 8 bases, the J end by 10 bases, with 12 bases between. CDR1 and CDR2 (germline): MDHEN, SYDVKM. CDR3 amino acids: CASRQGGSPLHF. The CDR3 DNA is TGTGCCAGCCGACAAGGGGGGTCACCCCTCCACTTT.

In this sample, this clonotype turned up a few times. The J gene is TRBJ2-7, the V gene TRBV27; 7 bases are shared with TRBD1. CDR1 is MNHEY, CDR2 SMNVEV, per germline (reference sequence). The CDR3 consists of 14 residues. Unmatched junction bases numbered 10, after V lost 6 bases and J lost 5 bases. DNA of the CDR3: TGTGCCAGCAGGGCCGACAGGGATCGGCACGAGCAGTACTTC. This encodes CASRADRDRHEQYF.

This clonotype came up a few times. The chain couples TRBV12-3 or TRBV12-4 to TRBJ1-2; 8 positions agree with TRBD1. V shed 5 bases, J shed 4 bases, and the junction held 6 bases outside the gene matches. The CDR3 runs 14 residues. CDR3 amino acids: CASSAGTGPYGYTF. CDR3 coding DNA: TGTGCCAGCAGTGCCGGGACAGGCCCCTATGGCTACACCTTC.

This clonotype was counted many times. The chain employs TRBV28 and TRBJ2-7; TRBD1 is a possible D gene (6 bases). V lost 11 bases to trimming and J lost 2 bases, with 13 bases between them. This CDR3 has 12 residues. In germline, CDR1 is MDHEN, CDR2 SYDVKM. CDR3 coding DNA: TGTGCCTTGGGGGCCGGAACCTACGAGCAGTACTTC. Amino acids: CALGAGTYEQYF.

This clonotype was found many times. The V call is TRBV30, the J call TRBJ2-7; 10 bases align to TRBD2. The CDR3 length is 17 residues. The germline V gene has CDR1 GTSNPN and CDR2 SVGIG (reference sequence). The trim removed 3 bases at V and 2 bases at J, leaving 13 bases unmatched. CDR3 nucleotide sequence: TGTGCCTGGAGCATCCGTTATCTAGCGGGAGAACCCTACGAGCAGTACTTC. Translated: CAWSIRYLAGEPYEQYF. The whole variable domain, remainder taken from reference TRBV30 and TRBJ2-7, is SQTIHQWPATLVQPVGSPLSLECTVEGTSNPNLYWYRQAAGRGLQLLFYSVGIGQISSEVPQNLSASRPQDRQFILSSKKLLLSDSGFYLCAWSIRYLAGEPYEQYFGPGTRLTVT.